These 14 T cell receptor beta chains share one sample of origin, sequenced in a study of T cell responses to AZD1222 COVID-19 vaccine. Using immunoSEQ multiplex PCR, the repertoire was profiled, and TCRdb retains in-frame clones only, with some absent. The table lists under 130,000 clones, 92% of them singletons, with 0.95% to 1.5% in the top ten. The sequencing used peripheral blood, collected on day 0 of AZD1222 vaccination. These receptors all stem from an adult in good health.

This sequence joins TRBV12-3 or TRBV12-4 and TRBJ1-4; D is ambiguous. With 3 bases removed from V and 7 bases from J, the gap between germline ends came to 3 bases. The CDR3 consists of 11 residues. This chain's CDR3 is CASSFGEKLFF. The CDR3 DNA follows: TGTGCCAGCAGTTTTGGTGAAAAACTGTTTTTT.

V is TRBV19 and J is TRBJ1-5; TRBD1 is a possible D gene (5 bases). Per the germline V gene, CDR1 is LNHDA and CDR2 is SQIVND (reference sequence). The CDR3 is 16 amino acids. V shed 4 bases and J shed 2 bases, with 15 bases lying between them. The chain's CDR3 is CASSTLQGGGNQPQHF. The CDR3 DNA sequence: TGTGCCAGTAGTACTCTTCAGGGAGGAGGCAATCAGCCCCAGCATTTT.

V is TRBV7-9 and J is TRBJ1-2, with D possibly being TRBD1 (6 bases). Germline CDR1 is SEHNR and CDR2 is FQNEAQ (reference sequence). The CDR3 extends over 14 amino acids. V gave up 5 bases and J gave up 4 bases, with 14 bases separating them. The CDR3 DNA reads as TGTGCCAGCAGCCCAGGACAGCGAGCCTATGGCTACACCTTC. Its protein product is CASSPGQRAYGYTF.

V is TRBV19 and J is TRBJ2-1, with D possibly being TRBD1 or TRBD2 (5 bases each). In germline, CDR1 is LNHDA, CDR2 SQIVND (reference sequence). The CDR3 contains 15 residues. V gave up 5 bases and J gave up 8 bases, with 19 bases separating them. The chain's CDR3 is CASSRGEYRTHEQFF. DNA of the CDR3: TGTGCCAGTAGTCGGGGAGAGTACAGGACCCATGAGCAGTTCTTC.

The chain is built from TRBV1 and TRBJ2-7; the D call in the table, TRBD2, was not verified against the DNA. TRBV1 is reported as a pseudogene. CDR3 length: 13 amino acids. The CDR3 spells CTSSRPRLYEQYF. CDR3 nucleotides: TGCACCAGCAGCCGTCCAAGACTCTACGAGCAGTACTTC.

This clone was picked up one time. The J gene is TRBJ1-1, the V gene TRBV28, with unresolved D. Germline values: CDR1 MDHEN, CDR2 SYDVKM. The CDR3 is 12 residues long. Trimming cost V 6 bases and J 0 bases, with 5 bases left between them. Written as DNA, the CDR3 is TGTGCCAGCAGAGAGATGAACACTGAAGCTTTCTTT. It encodes CASREMNTEAFF.

This clone was recorded once. The rearrangement uses TRBV23-1 and TRBJ1-2; no clear D. TRBV23-1 is labeled an ORF, and its function is uncertain. There are 19 residues in the CDR3. Trimming removed 1 base at V and 2 bases at J, with 23 bases between. For the CDR3, the DNA is TGCGCCAGCAGTCAATTGAGTGGCTTATTGGGCAGGAAAAACTATGGCTACACCTTC. This codes for CASSQLSGLLGRKNYGYTF.

The V call is TRBV9, the J call TRBJ1-1; D is undetermined. Germline V gives CDR1 SGDLS, CDR2 YYNGEE. V shed 3 bases and J shed 5 bases, with 14 bases lying between them. The length of the CDR3 is 14 residues. The CDR3 DNA reads as TGTGCCAGCAGCGGTGAGGGATGGAGGACTGAAGCTTTCTTT. Protein sequence: CASSGEGWRTEAFF.

This clone was observed once. One end of the junction is discordant with germline, which a read error may explain. The J gene is TRBJ1-6, the V gene TRBV5-1, with TRBD1 identical over 8 bases. CDR1 SGHRS and CDR2 YFSETQ come from the germline V gene. The CDR3 length is 14 residues. This CDR3 is CASSLDRVDSPLHF. DNA of the CDR3: TGCGCCAGCAGTTTGGACAGGGTGGATTCACCCCTCCACTTT.

V is TRBV15 and J is TRBJ1-4; a weak D match, TRBD1 (5 bases). The CDR3 totals 18 residues. Germline V gene sequence: CDR1 LNHNV, CDR2 YYDKDF (reference sequence). Between the trimmed V and J ends, which lost 5 bases and 2 bases, there was a span of 21 bases. CDR3 protein: CATSSRTHSGGTNEKLFF. The CDR3 coding sequence is TGTGCCACCAGCTCCCGAACCCACAGTGGGGGGACTAATGAAAAACTGTTTTTT.

This clone appeared once. This rearrangement joins TRBV9 to TRBJ2-2, with TRBD2 matching over 7 bases. The J segment lost 5 bases and the V segment lost 3 bases, leaving 1 base of the junction unmatched. This CDR3 comprises 13 residues. The germline gives CDR1 SGDLS, CDR2 YYNGEE. CDR3 bases: TGTGCCAGCAGCGCCGGGGGGACCGGGGAGCTGTTTTTT. This sequence encodes CASSAGGTGELFF.

The chain combines TRBV3-1 (or the pseudogene TRBV3-2) with TRBJ1-6; D unresolved. Germline-derived CDR1 and CDR2 are LGHDT and YNNKEL (reference sequence). This CDR3 is 14 amino acids long. V lost 6 bases to trimming and J lost 2 bases, with 8 bases between them. The CDR3 protein is CASRAATYNSPLHF. CDR3 DNA: TGTGCCAGCAGGGCAGCAACCTATAATTCACCCCTCCACTTT.

V usage is TRBV3-1 (or the pseudogene TRBV3-2) and J usage is TRBJ1-3, with TRBD1 identical over 8 bases. Germline CDR1 LGHDT, CDR2 YNNKEL (reference sequence). Unmatched junction bases numbered 8, after V lost 9 bases and J lost 1 base. The CDR3 has 15 amino acids. The CDR3 sequence is CASSPDRVSGNTIYF. The CDR3 nucleotides read TGTGCCAGTTCACCGGACAGGGTTTCTGGAAACACCATATATTTT.

This clone showed up just a few times. The chain carries TRBV2 and TRBJ2-2, with D tentatively TRBD1 (5 bases). The germline gives CDR1 SNHLY, CDR2 FYNNEI. The CDR3 length is 15 residues. Trimming stripped 6 bases from V and 4 bases from J, with 15 bases between. DNA of the CDR3: TGTGCCAGCAGAGGGGTGGGCAGGGCCACCGGGGAGCTGTTTTTT. Amino acids: CASRGVGRATGELFF. The entire variable domain, with the rest obtained from reference TRBV2 and TRBJ2-2, is as follows: EPEVTQTPSHQVTQMGQEVILRCVPISNHLYFYWYRQILGQKVEFLVSFYNNEISEKSEIFDDQFSVERPDGSNFTLKIRSTKLEDSAMYFCASRGVGRATGELFFGEGSRLTVL.